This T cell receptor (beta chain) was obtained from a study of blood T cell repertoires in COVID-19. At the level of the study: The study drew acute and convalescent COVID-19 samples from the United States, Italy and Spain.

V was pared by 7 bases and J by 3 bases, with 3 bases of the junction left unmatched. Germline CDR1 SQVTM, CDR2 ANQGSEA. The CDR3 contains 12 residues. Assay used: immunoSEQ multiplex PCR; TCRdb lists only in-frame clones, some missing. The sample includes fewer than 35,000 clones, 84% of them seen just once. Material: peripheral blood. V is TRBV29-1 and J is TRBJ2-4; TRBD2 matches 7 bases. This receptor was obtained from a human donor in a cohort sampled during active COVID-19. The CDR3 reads CSGGLDKNIQYF. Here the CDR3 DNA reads TGCAGCGGCGGACTAGACAAAAACATTCAGTACTTC.